Following are 27 T cell receptor beta chains from one sample sequenced in a study of blood T cell repertoires in COVID-19. TCRdb's copy holds only in-frame clones and misses some; the assay was immunoSEQ multiplex PCR. The table has roughly 290,000 clones, about 80% seen once. The specimen sequenced was peripheral blood. Every receptor here comes from a person aged 70 to 79 with COVID-19, enrolled during active disease.

The chain links TRBV7-9 to TRBJ1-6; D perhaps matches TRBD1 (6 bases). With 1 base removed from V and 9 bases from J, the gap between germline ends came to 19 bases. Germline CDR1 and CDR2: SEHNR and FQNEAQ (reference sequence). CDR3 size: 17 residues. The CDR3 DNA reads TGTGCCAGCAGCTTAGGGGGGGGCACAGCCGAAGGTTCACCCCTCCACTTT. Protein product: CASSLGGGTAEGSPLHF.

The chain carries TRBV20-1 and TRBJ2-2; D remains unclear. This CDR3 region has 11 residues. V was shortened by 6 bases and J by 7 bases, with 9 bases between the two germline ends. From germline, CDR1 is DFQATT and CDR2 SNEGSKA (reference sequence). As DNA, the CDR3 is TGCAGTGCGGTGACGGGCGGGGAGCTGTTTTTT. Translation: CSAVTGGELFF.

In this sample, this clone turned up a few times. The chain links TRBV5-4 to TRBJ1-2; 10 bases are a match to TRBD1. There are 13 residues in the CDR3. CDR1 is SGHNT and CDR2 is YYREEE in the germline V gene (reference sequence). V dropped 4 bases and J dropped 7; count of bases not matched to a gene: 4. The DNA for the CDR3 is TGTGCCAGCAGCCCCGGGACAGGGGTTGGCTACACCTTC. Translating gives CASSPGTGVGYTF.

V gene TRBV10-3 combines with J gene TRBJ2-7; 10 positions match TRBD2. This CDR3 contains 15 residues. With V trimmed by 6 bases and J by 0 bases, 5 bases remained unmatched. CDR1 is ENHRY and CDR2 is SYGVKD in the germline V gene. The CDR3 is CAIRAPSGSSYEQYF. CDR3 bases: TGTGCCATCAGAGCACCTAGCGGGAGCTCCTACGAGCAGTACTTC.

This clone was picked up one time. The genes are TRBV30 and TRBJ1-5; D gene uncertain. CDR3 length: 13 amino acids. The V gene's germline CDR1 is GTSNPN and CDR2 SVGIG (reference sequence). Trimming took off 0 bases at V and 7 bases at J, with 10 bases between the two ends. The CDR3 coding sequence is TGTGCCTGGAGTGTACAAGGGAGCCAGCCCCAGCATTTT. It is translated as CAWSVQGSQPQHF.

This chain joins TRBV6-6 and TRBJ2-5, with 9 bases aligning to TRBD1. CDR3 length: 15 amino acids. CDR1 and CDR2 from the germline V gene are MNHNY and SVGAGI (reference sequence). The ends lost 5 bases at V and 2 bases at J; junction bases unmatched: 6. CDR3 DNA: TGTGCCAGCAGTCATGGACAGGGGCATCAAGAGACCCAGTACTTC. Its protein is CASSHGQGHQETQYF.

The chain uses TRBV9 and TRBJ1-1, with 11 bases identical to TRBD1. The CDR3 is made up of 15 amino acids. Germline CDR1 SGDLS, CDR2 YYNGEE. The ends lost 5 bases at V and 0 bases at J; junction bases unmatched: 3. CDR3 sequence reads: CASSGTGGMNTEAFF. In DNA, the CDR3 is TGTGCCAGCAGTGGGACAGGGGGTATGAACACTGAAGCTTTCTTT.

The chain joins TRBV5-8 to TRBJ2-5; 7 bases are shared with TRBD2. The CDR3 sequence is 14 residues long. The germline V gene encodes CDR1 SGHTS and CDR2 YDEGEE. The ends lost 2 bases at V and 5 bases at J; junction bases unmatched: 6. The CDR3 region is CASSLHGGGETQYF. The CDR3 bases are TGTGCCAGCAGCTTACACGGGGGAGGGGAGACCCAGTACTTC.

V is TRBV28 and J is TRBJ1-5, with D tentatively TRBD1 (6 bases). Germline lookup yields CDR1 MDHEN and CDR2 SYDVKM. This CDR3 has 15 residues. V was clipped by 6 bases and J by 5 bases, with 17 bases between them. The CDR3 spells CASSRRTGWDQPQHF. Here the CDR3 DNA reads TGTGCCAGCAGCAGAAGAACAGGGTGGGATCAGCCCCAGCATTTT.

The count of this clone is one. The J gene is TRBJ1-5, the V gene TRBV6-1, with D perhaps TRBD1 (5 bases). CDR1 and CDR2 from the germline V gene are MNHNS and SASEGT. The V gene lost 1 base and the J gene lost 6 bases, with 10 bases spanning the gap. This CDR3 is built from 14 residues. CDR3 in amino acids: CASSEGRVSQPQHF. The CDR3 region has the DNA TGTGCCAGCAGTGAAGGCAGGGTGAGTCAGCCCCAGCATTTT.

The gene calls are TRBV28 and TRBJ1-2; maybe TRBD1 (6 bases). CDR1 is MDHEN, CDR2 SYDVKM, per germline. This CDR3 spans 14 amino acids. Trimming cost V 3 bases and J 4 bases, with 12 bases left between them. The CDR3 nucleotides are TGTGCCAGCAGTTTCTCAGGGGTGGTCTATGGCTACACCTTC. As protein: CASSFSGVVYGYTF.

V is TRBV10-3 and J is TRBJ1-1; 9 bases agree with TRBD1. The CDR3 length is 14 residues. The trim removed 8 bases at V and 1 base at J, leaving 5 bases unmatched. From germline, CDR1 is ENHRY and CDR2 SYGVKD. In nucleotides, the CDR3 is TGTGCCATCGGGACAGGGCCTACGAACACTGAAGCTTTCTTT. Translated: CAIGTGPTNTEAFF.

About this clone itself: One junction end does not reproduce the germline sequence, and a read error may be involved. The chain recombines TRBV28 with TRBJ1-2; 7 nucleotides align to TRBD1. Looked up from germline, CDR1 is MDHEN and CDR2 is SYDVKM. This CDR3 is built from 12 residues. CDR3 DNA: TGTGCAAGCAGAACAGGGGCTGTTGGCTACACCTTC. Protein sequence: CASRTGAVGYTF.

The rearrangement links TRBV9 to TRBJ1-3; no definite D call. CDR3 length: 16 amino acids. Germline CDR1 reads SGDLS; CDR2 reads YYNGEE. V lost 3 bases and J lost 0, with 13 bases in between. CDR3 DNA sequence: TGTGCCAGCAGCGCCCAACAGAGAACCTCTGGAAACACCATATATTTT. Translating gives CASSAQQRTSGNTIYF.

This clone has just a few counts. This chain joins TRBV4-1 and TRBJ1-5; D possibly corresponds to TRBD1 (5 bases). The CDR3 sequence is 15 residues long. Germline V gives CDR1 MGHRA, CDR2 YSYEKL. V was clipped by 0 bases and J by 6 bases, with 12 bases between them. CDR3 sequence reads: CASSQEGGDGQPQHF. As DNA, the CDR3 is TGCGCCAGCAGCCAAGAGGGGGGGGATGGTCAGCCCCAGCATTTT.

The chain links TRBV27 to TRBJ2-7, with 8 bases that match TRBD2. CDR1 is MNHEY and CDR2 is SMNVEV in the germline V gene (reference sequence). V was clipped by 6 bases and J by 6 bases; unmatched bases: 13. The CDR3 runs to 15 residues. The CDR3 sequence: CASRPLAGGSGEQYF. DNA of the CDR3: TGTGCCAGCAGACCCCTGGCGGGAGGATCTGGCGAGCAGTACTTC.

This sequence joins TRBV28 and TRBJ2-1; tentative D call: TRBD2 (7 bases). The CDR3 is made up of 16 amino acids. Germline CDR1 reads MDHEN; CDR2 reads SYDVKM. V dropped 8 bases and J dropped 5 bases, with 22 bases sitting between them. The CDR3 loop is CASVPRGGSWDNEQFF. The CDR3 DNA sequence: TGTGCCAGCGTCCCAAGGGGGGGATCATGGGACAATGAGCAGTTCTTC. Combining the CDR3 with reference TRBV28 and TRBJ2-1 gives the whole variable domain DVKVTQSSRYLVKRTGEKVFLECVQDMDHENMFWYRQDPGLGLRLIYFSYDVKMKEKGDIPEGYSVSREKKERFSLILESASTNQTSMYLCASVPRGGSWDNEQFFGPGTRLTVL.

The chain recombines TRBV10-3 with TRBJ2-5; 7 positions agree with TRBD2. Germline values: CDR1 ENHRY, CDR2 SYGVKD. The CDR3 consists of 14 residues. Trimming cost V 3 bases and J 7 bases; bases outside gene matches: 8. The CDR3 loop reads CAISDNRGGVTQYF. The CDR3 DNA is TGTGCCATCAGTGACAATCGCGGGGGAGTGACCCAGTACTTC.

This clone was seen just once. J is TRBJ2-1 and V is TRBV27, with 8 bases lining up with TRBD1. The CDR3 is made up of 14 amino acids. From germline, CDR1 is MNHEY and CDR2 SMNVEV (reference sequence). V shed 3 bases, J shed 8 bases, and the junction held 6 bases outside the gene matches. The CDR3 is CASSFLDRDYEQFF. CDR3 in DNA: TGTGCCAGCAGTTTTTTGGACAGGGACTATGAGCAGTTCTTC.

For this clone: An end of the junction differs from the germline gene, which may be a read error. The chain recombines TRBV6-5 with TRBJ1-6, with D possibly TRBD1 on 5 matching bases. The CDR3 covers 15 residues. CDR1 is MNHEY, CDR2 SVGAGI, per germline. CDR3 residues: CASRLDSSNNSPLHF. The DNA for the CDR3 is TGTGCCAGCAGACTTGACAGCTCCAATAATTCACCCCTCCACTTT.

The genes are TRBV7-2 and TRBJ2-7, with TRBD2 identical over 8 bases. The junction had 12 bases not matched to a gene; V was cut back by 5 bases and J by 3 bases. Germline assignment: CDR1 SGHTA and CDR2 FQGNSA. There are 16 residues in the CDR3. CDR3 sequence (DNA): TGTGCCAGCAGCGCGACCGGGACTAGACTCGTCTACGAGCAGTACTTC. Encoded protein: CASSATGTRLVYEQYF. Together with reference TRBV7-2 and TRBJ2-7, the CDR3 gives the full variable domain: GAGVSQSPSNKVTEKGKDVELRCDPISGHTALYWYRQSLGQGLEFLIYFQGNSAPDKSGLPSDRFSAERTGGSVSTLTIQRTQQEDSAVYLCASSATGTRLVYEQYFGPGTRLTVT.

The gene calls are TRBV10-1 and TRBJ2-7; the D gene is possibly TRBD1 (6 bases). The germline gives CDR1 WNHNN, CDR2 SYGVQD (reference sequence). The V and J ends lost 11 bases and 1 base respectively, with 15 bases between them. CDR3 length equals 13 residues. CDR3 DNA: TGCGCCCCCCCTGAGGGGGATTCCTACGAGCAGTACTTC. It yields the protein CAPPEGDSYEQYF.

This chain uses TRBV7-8 with TRBJ2-3; no clear D. The CDR3 totals 15 residues. Germline CDR1 reads SGHVS; CDR2 reads FQNEAQ. Trimming pared 5 bases from V and 2 bases from J, leaving 14 bases between. The CDR3 DNA follows: TGTGCCAGCAGCCGCGTTGAACGGTTCACAGATACGCAGTATTTT. This sequence encodes CASSRVERFTDTQYF.

The V call is TRBV29-1, the J call TRBJ2-5; D gene uncertain. The CDR3 is 12 residues long. The germline gives CDR1 SQVTM, CDR2 ANQGSEA. V was shortened by 2 bases and J by 5 bases, with 9 bases between the two germline ends. As DNA, the CDR3 is TGCAGCGTTGAAATACAGTCCGAGACCCAGTACTTC. The encoded protein is CSVEIQSETQYF.

V is TRBV5-1 and J is TRBJ2-2; TRBD1 might be the D (6 bases). CDR3 length: 16 amino acids. V lost 2 bases to trimming and J lost 4 bases, with 15 bases between them. Germline CDR1 and CDR2: SGHRS and YFSETQ. CDR3 residues: CASSLKAGTLTGELFF. CDR3 nucleotide sequence: TGCGCCAGCAGCTTAAAGGCCGGGACACTCACCGGGGAGCTGTTTTTT.

This clone came up once. This chain joins TRBV19 and TRBJ2-4; possible D gene TRBD1, 6 bases. The V end lost 5 bases, the J end lost 7 bases, and 18 bases lay between the germline ends. The germline CDR1 and CDR2 sequences are LNHDA and SQIVND (reference sequence). The length of the CDR3 is 15 residues. As DNA, the CDR3 is TGTGCCAGTAGTCTCGGCCGGGACAACGACAACATTCAGTACTTC. Translated, it gives CASSLGRDNDNIQYF.

The chain couples TRBV7-8 to TRBJ1-1; no clear D. CDR1 is SGHVS and CDR2 is FQNEAQ in the germline V gene. V gave up 3 bases and J gave up 0 bases, with 5 bases separating them. The CDR3 length is 13 residues. CDR3 in amino acids: CASSLSMNTEAFF. The DNA for the CDR3 is TGTGCCAGCAGCTTGTCTATGAACACTGAAGCTTTCTTT. The full variable domain, rest sourced from reference TRBV7-8 and TRBJ1-1, is GAGVSQSPRYKVAKRGQDVALRCDPISGHVSLFWYQQALGQGPEFLTYFQNEAQLDKSGLPSDRFFAERPEGSVSTLKIQRTQQEDSAVYLCASSLSMNTEAFFGQGTRLTVV.